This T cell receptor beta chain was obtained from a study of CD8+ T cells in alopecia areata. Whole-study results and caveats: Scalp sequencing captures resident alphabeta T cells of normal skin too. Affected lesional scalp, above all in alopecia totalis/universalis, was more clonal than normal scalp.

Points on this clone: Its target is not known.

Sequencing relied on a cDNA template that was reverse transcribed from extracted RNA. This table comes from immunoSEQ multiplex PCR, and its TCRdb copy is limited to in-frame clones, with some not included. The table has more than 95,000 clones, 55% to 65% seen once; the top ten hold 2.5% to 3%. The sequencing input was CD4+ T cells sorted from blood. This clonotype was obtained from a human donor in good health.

CDR3 amino acids: CSVPTGKNGYTF. The CDR3 bases are TGCAGCGTTCCAACAGGGAAAAATGGCTACACCTTC. The chain joins TRBV29-1 to TRBJ1-2, with D possibly being TRBD1 (6 bases). CDR1 is SQVTM, CDR2 ANQGSEA, per germline. CDR3 length equals 12 residues. V was cut by 5 bases and J by 6 bases, with 13 bases left in between.